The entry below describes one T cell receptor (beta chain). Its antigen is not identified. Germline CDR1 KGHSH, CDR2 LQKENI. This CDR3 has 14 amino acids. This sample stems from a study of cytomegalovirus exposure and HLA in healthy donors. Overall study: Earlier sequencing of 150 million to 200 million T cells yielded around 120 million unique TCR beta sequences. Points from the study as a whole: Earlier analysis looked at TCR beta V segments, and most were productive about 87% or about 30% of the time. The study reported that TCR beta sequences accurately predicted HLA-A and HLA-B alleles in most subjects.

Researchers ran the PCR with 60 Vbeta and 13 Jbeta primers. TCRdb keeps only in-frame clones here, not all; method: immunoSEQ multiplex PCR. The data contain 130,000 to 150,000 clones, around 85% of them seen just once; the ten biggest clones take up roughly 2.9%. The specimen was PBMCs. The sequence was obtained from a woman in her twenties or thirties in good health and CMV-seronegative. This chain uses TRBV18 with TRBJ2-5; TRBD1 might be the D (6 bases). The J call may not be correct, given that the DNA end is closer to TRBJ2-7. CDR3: CASSPQGDIYEQYF. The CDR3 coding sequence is TGTGCCAGCTCACCACAAGGGGACATCTACGAGCAGTACTTC.